A single sample gave rise to the 10 T cell receptor beta chains below, sequenced in a study of beta chain features in type 1 diabetes. TCRB transcripts that were expressed got sequenced, as all of the isolated RNA had been reverse transcribed. Profiled with immunoSEQ multiplex PCR; TCRdb holds only in-frame clones, not every one. This sample carries fewer than 900,000 clones, roughly 17% of them seen once, and the ten largest clones take 0.02% to 0.025%. The specimen was naive CD4+ T cells from blood. Source of these receptors: a woman between 18 and 29 years old in good health.

The chain carries TRBV5-1 and TRBJ2-2, with TRBD1 as a possible D gene (6 bases). Germline CDR1 reads SGHRS; CDR2 reads YFSETQ. V was shortened by 3 bases and J by 6 bases, with 9 bases between the two germline ends. The CDR3 consists of 13 residues. The CDR3 loop reads CASSWGHSGELFF. The CDR3 DNA reads as TGCGCCAGCAGCTGGGGACACTCCGGGGAGCTGTTTTTT.

A few counts support this clone. The same CDR3 also results from other DNA sequences found in this sample. The V gene is TRBV9, the J gene TRBJ2-1, with 7 positions matching TRBD2. This CDR3 has 16 amino acids. Germline V gene data show CDR1 as SGDLS and CDR2 as YYNGEE. V lost 0 bases, J lost 12 bases, and 15 bases stayed unmatched. As DNA, the CDR3 is TGTGCCAGCAGCGTAGGTCGGGGGGACCGAGGGGCAGCGCAGTTCTTC. It translates to CASSVGRGDRGAAQFF.

The CDR3 loop is CASSLYGNQETQYF. In nucleotides, the CDR3 is TGTGCCAGCAGCTTATACGGGAACCAAGAGACCCAGTACTTC. This chain uses TRBV7-2 with TRBJ2-5, with TRBD2 as a possible D gene (5 bases). Deletions cut 2 bases from V and 0 bases from J, with 7 bases between. This CDR3 has 14 residues. CDR1 is SGHTA and CDR2 is FQGNSA in the germline V gene.

The chain links TRBV7-3 to TRBJ2-1, with TRBD2 as a possible D gene (6 bases). The ends were cut back, 5 bases at V and 7 bases at J, with 12 bases in the middle. This CDR3 is 13 amino acids long. Per germline, CDR1 SGHTA and CDR2 FQGTGA. CDR3 bases: TGTGCCAGCAGCACAAAGACTAGTAATGAGCAGTTCTTC. The encoded protein is CASSTKTSNEQFF.

This chain links TRBV28 with TRBJ2-7; TRBD1 is a possible D gene (6 bases). Germline loops: CDR1 MDHEN, CDR2 SYDVKM. Trimming stripped 3 bases from V and 3 bases from J, with 12 bases between. This CDR3 is 14 amino acids long. For the CDR3, the DNA is TGTGCCAGCAGTTTCCTGGACAGAAACTACGAGCAGTACTTC. Amino acids: CASSFLDRNYEQYF. The full variable domain, completed using reference TRBV28 and TRBJ2-7, is DVKVTQSSRYLVKRTGEKVFLECVQDMDHENMFWYRQDPGLGLRLIYFSYDVKMKEKGDIPEGYSVSREKKERFSLILESASTNQTSMYLCASSFLDRNYEQYFGPGTRLTVT.

The chain joins TRBV7-2 to TRBJ2-2, with D unclear. The V and J ends lost 2 bases and 7 bases respectively, with 5 bases between them. The CDR3 runs to 12 residues. Looked up from germline, CDR1 is SGHTA and CDR2 is FQGNSA. CDR3 nucleotides: TGTGCCAGCAGCTTAAAGGACGGGGAGCTGTTTTTT. Amino acid sequence: CASSLKDGELFF.

In the case of this clone: This specimen includes other DNA sequences encoding the same CDR3. This rearrangement joins TRBV7-2 to TRBJ2-5; 13 bases fit TRBD2. Germline CDR1 reads SGHTA; CDR2 reads FQGNSA. J gave up 2 bases and V 5 bases, and 2 bases lay outside the gene matches. The CDR3 has 15 amino acids. The CDR3 reads CASSTGLAGQETQYF. The DNA for the CDR3 is TGTGCCAGCAGCACGGGACTAGCGGGGCAAGAGACCCAGTACTTC.

In this sample, this clone turned up a few times. This chain links TRBV27 with TRBJ2-1, with 7 positions matching TRBD2. Germline CDR1 MNHEY, CDR2 SMNVEV (reference sequence). The CDR3 spans 15 residues. V shed 6 bases and J 10 bases; nucleotides not matched to a gene: 15. In DNA, the CDR3 is TGTGCCAGCAGCACCCCGGGACTACCAATTGGGGAGCAGTTCTTC. Its translation: CASSTPGLPIGEQFF.

The chain has TRBV5-6 and TRBJ2-1; D ambiguous. This CDR3 comprises 15 residues. The V gene lost 1 base and the J gene lost 4 bases, with 12 bases spanning the gap. Germline V lookup: CDR1 SGHDT, CDR2 YYEEEE. The CDR3, as DNA: TGTGCCAGCAGCTTGTTGCAGCGACCATACAATGAGCAGTTCTTC. This encodes CASSLLQRPYNEQFF.

This CDR3 reads CASSRILAGIPTTDTQYF. CDR3 DNA: TGTGCCAGCTCGCGGATACTAGCGGGTATCCCAACCACAGATACGCAGTATTTT. The chain combines TRBV28 with TRBJ2-3; 9 bases align to TRBD2. The CDR3 covers 18 residues. Looked up from germline, CDR1 is MDHEN and CDR2 is SYDVKM. Trimming removed 8 bases from V and 2 bases from J; junction bases left unmatched: 17.